Included here is one T cell receptor beta chain sequence, with context. The antigen it recognizes is unknown. Base qualities are not provided; no much larger clone lies one nucleotide away. In the prospective study, participants were about 18 to 95 years old, resided in 25 or so geographic areas of the United States, and were enrolled through a virtual design. Cohort assignment in the prospective study relied on participant-reported clinical history from a screening survey and a study questionnaire. In the prospective study, mobile phlebotomists collected whole blood, serum and a nasopharyngeal or oropharyngeal swab from each participant. Participants in the prospective study had the option to provide additional blood draws and questionnaires over an approximately 2-month period. Before DNA extraction, prospective study blood samples were shipped either frozen or at room temperature. TCRbeta CDR3 regions were amplified from genomic DNA by means of the immunoSEQ Assay, a bias-controlled multiplex PCR. As for how the authors treated the data: The number of nucleated cells in each sample was estimated by amplification of reference gene primers within the assay. Sequence reads were collapsed and filtered to measure the absolute abundance of every unique TCRbeta CDR3 rearrangement. For each sample, productive Simpson clonality was calculated as the square root of Simpson's diversity index over productive rearrangements. TCRdb retrieved this table from immuneACCESS and kept in-frame rearrangements only. Not all clones are present; in checked studies, unresolved V genes account for under half, and no reason is known for the remainder. The V and J calls and the clone size are those of that table, but D and trimming were determined from the DNA. The sample table contains some 240,000 clones; only one count was recorded for roughly four fifths of them. The ten largest clones add up to approximately 4% of the sample.

The CDR3 has 14 amino acids, counting the end cysteine and phenylalanine. Of all the DNA, just the CDR3 is kept, 42 bases in frame from base 1. V is pared back by 0 bases and J by 7 bases, with 12 bases lying between the germline termini. Looking up the germline V gene (reference sequence) yields CDR1 LNHDA and CDR2 SQIVND. The sample is drawn from a study of blood T cell repertoires in COVID-19 (dated by TCRdb to about 2020). In terms of the full investigation: Collaborator samples came from the United States, Italy and Spain and covered acute and convalescent phases of COVID-19. The sample metadata nearly always contained a de-identified subject ID, COVID-19 status, age in years and sex. Where available, HLA class I and class II types were taken from metadata supplied by the sample provider and were not determined by assay-based typing. The prospective study material was composed of cDNA or gDNA derived from T cells, B-cell-depleted T cells, or PBMCs. Subjects who had been exposed to COVID-19, were actively infected with it, or had recovered from it provided the deeply sampled blood TCRbeta repertoires that made up the dataset. Samples were obtained from the ongoing ImmuneRACE study (first 160 participants) and from over 1,000 subjects provided by 6 global collaborators. The repertoires were made available in a free public database intended to serve as a resource for research on the immune response to SARS-CoV-2. What the study reported, not specific to this receptor: Clinical and demographic metadata were provided uncurated, with the amount varying by source and participant.

Recombination joined TRBV19 with TRBJ1-2; D gene: possibly TRBD1, on 5 matching bases. Sequencing was carried out using PBMCs or T cells enriched from blood (not recorded which). The clonotype comes from a man under 40 with acute COVID-19. The CDR3 protein sequence reads: CASSIEGTTGGYTF. The base sequence is TGTGCCAGTAGTATAGAAGGAACAACAGGTGGCTACACCTTC.